The 24 T cell receptor beta chains given below trace back to one sample, sequenced in a study of T cell responses to AZD1222 COVID-19 vaccine. Method: immunoSEQ multiplex PCR; TCRdb's copy keeps in-frame clones and lacks some. The data hold about 200,000 clones, with about 92% observed a single time. Sequenced material: peripheral blood, taken on day 0 of MenACWY control vaccination. Source of these receptors: an adult in good health.

V usage is TRBV4-1 and J usage is TRBJ1-4, with 8 bases lining up with TRBD1. This CDR3 contains 15 residues. Looked up from germline, CDR1 is MGHRA and CDR2 is YSYEKL. The V segment lost 3 bases and the J segment 3 bases; nucleotides outside the gene matches: 3. CDR3 DNA sequence: TGCGCCAGCAGCCACAAGACAGGGGCTAATGAAAAACTGTTTTTT. Its translation: CASSHKTGANEKLFF.

The V and J genes are TRBV9 and TRBJ1-1; D remains unclear. CDR3 length: 13 residues. V was pared by 2 bases and J by 4 bases, with 9 bases between. Germline CDR1 reads SGDLS; CDR2 reads YYNGEE. CDR3 in DNA: TGTGCCAGCAGCGTCTATCCGGGCACTGAAGCTTTCTTT. This sequence encodes CASSVYPGTEAFF.

This rearrangement joins TRBV2 to TRBJ1-2, with D possibly matching TRBD1 (6 bases). In germline, CDR1 is SNHLY, CDR2 FYNNEI. The V end lost 10 bases, the J end lost 7 bases, and 22 bases lay between the germline ends. The CDR3 totals 14 residues. CDR3 amino acids: CATQGPRGVGGYTF. DNA for the CDR3: TGTGCCACCCAAGGACCGAGGGGGGTGGGTGGCTACACCTTC.

This chain connects TRBV10-1 to TRBJ1-3, with D unclear. Germline V gene data show CDR1 as WNHNN and CDR2 as SYGVQD (reference sequence). The germline V and J ends were trimmed by 3 bases and 6 bases, with 30 bases remaining between them. CDR3 length: 20 residues. CDR3 residues: CASSDLDGYSGGAIKNTIYF. The DNA of the CDR3 is TGCGCCAGCAGTGACCTCGACGGGTACTCTGGAGGCGCGATTAAAAACACCATATATTTT.

The chain has TRBV19 and TRBJ2-3; D gene uncertain. The germline CDR1 and CDR2 sequences are LNHDA and SQIVND (reference sequence). V dropped 5 bases and J dropped 6 bases, with 12 bases sitting between them. The CDR3 has 13 amino acids. The CDR3 bases are TGTGCCAGTAGTGGCACCTTTGGGGATACGCAGTATTTT. Protein sequence: CASSGTFGDTQYF.

J is TRBJ2-7 and V is TRBV2; tentative D call: TRBD2 (6 bases). Germline V CDR1 and CDR2: SNHLY, FYNNEI. The CDR3 contains 13 residues. The V end lost 7 bases, the J end lost 0 bases, and 10 bases lay between the germline ends. CDR3 region: CASNGDSSYEQYF. CDR3 DNA sequence: TGTGCCAGCAATGGGGACTCCTCCTACGAGCAGTACTTC.

The chain uses TRBV7-9 and TRBJ1-1, with D uncertain. CDR1 SEHNR and CDR2 FQNEAQ come from the germline V gene (reference sequence). V was clipped by 3 bases and J by 4 bases, with 9 bases between them. The CDR3 sequence is 13 residues long. CDR3 nucleotides: TGTGCCAGCAGCTTTTTATACGCCACTGAAGCTTTCTTT. Protein sequence: CASSFLYATEAFF.

The rearrangement links TRBV4-1 to TRBJ1-3, with D unclear. The CDR3 has 14 amino acids. From germline, CDR1 is MGHRA and CDR2 YSYEKL. V lost 4 bases and J 3 bases, leaving 10 bases between the germline ends. In DNA, the CDR3 is TGCGCCAGCAGCCGTTCGACACTTGGAAACACCATATATTTT. This codes for CASSRSTLGNTIYF.

CDR3 loop: CASSQDSTNTIYF. CDR3 nucleotide sequence: TGCGCCAGCAGCCAAGATAGCACAAACACCATATATTTT. The chain carries TRBV4-3 and TRBJ1-3, with D hard to call. There are 13 residues in the CDR3. From germline, CDR1 is LGHNA and CDR2 YSLEER. V dropped 0 bases and J dropped 6 bases, with 6 bases sitting between them.

The V call is TRBV5-4, the J call TRBJ2-1; TRBD2 agrees at 11 bases. Trimming cost V 4 bases and J 8 bases; bases outside gene matches: 8. This CDR3 is built from 15 residues. CDR1 is SGHNT, CDR2 YYREEE, per germline (reference sequence). In nucleotides, the CDR3 is TGTGCCAGCAGCCCTACTAGCGGGGGTCTTCATGAGCAGTTCTTC. Its protein is CASSPTSGGLHEQFF. Drawing the rest from reference TRBV5-4 and TRBJ2-1, the complete variable domain is ETGVTQSPTHLIKTRGQQVTLRCSSQSGHNTVSWYQQALGQGPQFIFQYYREEENGRGNFPPRFSGLQFPNYSSELNVNALELDDSALYLCASSPTSGGLHEQFFGPGTRLTVL.

The rearrangement links TRBV9 to TRBJ2-2; D call uncertain. Trimming cost V 4 bases and J 2 bases, with 9 bases left between them. Germline values: CDR1 SGDLS, CDR2 YYNGEE. The length of the CDR3 is 14 residues. Written as DNA, the CDR3 is TGTGCCAGCAGCTTGGATCCCAACACCGGGGAGCTGTTTTTT. It encodes CASSLDPNTGELFF.

The chain couples TRBV15 to TRBJ2-1; D is uncertain. Germline CDR1 is LNHNV and CDR2 is YYDKDF (reference sequence). The length of the CDR3 is 12 residues. Trimming stripped 4 bases from V and 4 bases from J, with 5 bases between. The CDR3 loop reads CATSKAYNEQFF. The CDR3 bases are TGTGCCACCAGCAAGGCGTACAATGAGCAGTTCTTC.

This clone occurred once. The chain has TRBV5-5 and TRBJ1-4; unclear D gene. V was pared by 1 base and J by 0 bases, with 13 bases between. This CDR3 is 17 amino acids long. Germline lookup yields CDR1 SGHKS and CDR2 YYEKEE (reference sequence). This CDR3 reads CASSLSATGPTNEKLFF. The CDR3 nucleotides are TGTGCCAGCAGCTTGTCGGCGACGGGCCCAACTAATGAAAAACTGTTTTTT.

This chain uses TRBV7-2 with TRBJ1-5, with TRBD1 matching over 8 bases. The germline CDR1 and CDR2 sequences are SGHTA and FQGNSA. The CDR3 spans 15 residues. After removal of 5 bases from V and 4 bases from J, the junction contained 7 bases not matched to a gene. The CDR3 DNA reads as TGTGCCAGCAGCGGTCAGGGGGCTCTAAATCAGCCCCAGCATTTT. Translated: CASSGQGALNQPQHF.

This clone has ten or more counts. This sequence joins TRBV12-3 or TRBV12-4 and TRBJ2-7; D possibly uses TRBD1 or TRBD2 (5 bases each). The ends were cut back, 5 bases at V and 5 bases at J, with 10 bases in the middle. This CDR3 is 12 amino acids long. For the CDR3, the DNA is TGTGCCAGCAGTCCCGGGGCGAACGAGCAGTACTTC. Protein: CASSPGANEQYF.

The CDR3, as DNA: TGTGCCAGCAAAGCGGGGGGGCAGGGCACCGGGGAGCTGTTTTTT. Its translation is CASKAGGQGTGELFF. The genes are TRBV7-8 and TRBJ2-2; 10 nucleotides agree with TRBD2. The CDR3 is 15 residues long. In germline, CDR1 is SGHVS, CDR2 FQNEAQ. V trimming: 7 bases; J trimming: 4 bases; junction bases outside the gene matches: 6. Full variable domain (missing parts from reference TRBV7-8 and TRBJ2-2): GAGVSQSPRYKVAKRGQDVALRCDPISGHVSLFWYQQALGQGPEFLTYFQNEAQLDKSGLPSDRFFAERPEGSVSTLKIQRTQQEDSAVYLCASKAGGQGTGELFFGEGSRLTVL.

The chain carries TRBV29-1 and TRBJ1-3; D call uncertain. CDR3 size: 13 residues. V lost 1 base and J lost 2, with 6 bases in between. Germline CDR1 is SQVTM and CDR2 is ANQGSEA. The CDR3 DNA reads TGCAGCGTTGAAGGCCGGGCTGGAAACACCATATATTTT. Amino acid sequence: CSVEGRAGNTIYF.

V usage is TRBV7-2 and J usage is TRBJ2-3; 8 positions match TRBD2. Trimming removed 1 base from V and 3 bases from J; junction bases left unmatched: 9. The germline gives CDR1 SGHTA, CDR2 FQGNSA. This CDR3 is 17 amino acids long. CDR3: CASSLGVTSGRTDTQYF. DNA of the CDR3: TGTGCCAGCAGCTTAGGAGTTACTAGCGGTAGGACAGATACGCAGTATTTT.

This chain uses TRBV19 with TRBJ2-4; 12 nucleotides align to TRBD1. The CDR3 contains 20 residues. The germline V gene encodes CDR1 LNHDA and CDR2 SQIVND (reference sequence). V trimming: 6 bases; J trimming: 7 bases; junction bases outside the gene matches: 22. The CDR3 sequence: CASSPGPGQGASERWNIQYF. Written as DNA, the CDR3 is TGTGCCAGTAGCCCTGGGCCGGGACAGGGGGCGAGTGAACGGTGGAACATTCAGTACTTC.

This chain links TRBV30 with TRBJ1-6; D gene ambiguous. CDR1 and CDR2 from the germline V gene are GTSNPN and SVGIG (reference sequence). CDR3 length: 18 amino acids. With 3 bases removed from V and 6 bases from J, the gap between germline ends came to 24 bases. CDR3 sequence (DNA): TGTGCCTGGAGGGACGTGGTGCGGAGGGCTTCATTTAATTCACCCCTCCACTTT. Its translation is CAWRDVVRRASFNSPLHF. The whole variable domain, remainder taken from reference TRBV30 and TRBJ1-6, is SQTIHQWPATLVQPVGSPLSLECTVEGTSNPNLYWYRQAAGRGLQLLFYSVGIGQISSEVPQNLSASRPQDRQFILSSKKLLLSDSGFYLCAWRDVVRRASFNSPLHFGNGTRLTVT.

As for this clone: Other DNA sequences in the sample encode the same CDR3. The gene calls are TRBV3-1 (or the pseudogene TRBV3-2) and TRBJ1-1, with D possibly being TRBD1 (5 bases). V was trimmed by 3 bases and J by 6 bases, leaving 5 bases between them. The CDR3 totals 11 residues. The germline V gene has CDR1 LGHDT and CDR2 YNNKEL (reference sequence). The chain's CDR3 is CASSQGAEAFF. The CDR3 coding sequence is TGTGCCAGCAGCCAGGGGGCTGAAGCTTTCTTT.

The gene calls are TRBV5-1 and TRBJ2-7; 9 nucleotides match TRBD1. With V trimmed by 4 bases and J by 7 bases, 12 bases remained unmatched. CDR3 length equals 15 residues. Germline CDR1 SGHRS, CDR2 YFSETQ. The CDR3 bases are TGCGCCAGCAGCCTGTCCGGGACAGGGCAAGTTGAGCAGTACTTC. Protein sequence: CASSLSGTGQVEQYF. The complete variable domain, with remaining parts taken from reference TRBV5-1 and TRBJ2-7, reads KAGVTQTPRYLIKTRGQQVTLSCSPISGHRSVSWYQQTPGQGLQFLFEYFSETQRNKGNFPGRFSGRQFSNSRSEMNVSTLELGDSALYLCASSLSGTGQVEQYFGPGTRLTVT.

The chain has TRBV9 and TRBJ1-2, with unresolved D. V lost 4 bases, J lost 7 bases, and 26 bases lay in between. CDR1 is SGDLS, CDR2 YYNGEE, per germline. This CDR3 has 17 amino acids. The CDR3 region has the DNA TGTGCCAGCAGCCGTAACCCCGACGGATTGTACTCAGGTGGCTACACCTTC. Its protein is CASSRNPDGLYSGGYTF. The full variable domain, its missing parts supplied by reference TRBV9 and TRBJ1-2, is DSGVTQTPKHLITATGQRVTLRCSPRSGDLSVYWYQQSLDQGLQFLIQYYNGEERAKGNILERFSAQQFPDLHSELNLSSLELGDSALYFCASSRNPDGLYSGGYTFGSGTRLTVV.

The rearrangement links TRBV3-1 (or the pseudogene TRBV3-2) to TRBJ1-2; D uncertain. CDR3 length: 15 amino acids. Germline CDR1 is LGHDT and CDR2 is YNNKEL (reference sequence). V shed 6 bases and J shed 3 bases, with 17 bases lying between them. CDR3 protein: CASSLSGVADYGYTF. CDR3 DNA: TGTGCCAGCAGTCTTTCCGGGGTTGCGGACTATGGCTACACCTTC.